This T cell receptor beta chain came from a study of shared clonotypes between healthy human individuals (dated by TCRdb to about 2020). A note on the overall study: A few men and a couple of women, aged 18 to 49 years, made up the cohort. For each donor, CD4 naive and CD4 memory were each given three plates, CD8 naive was given two plates, and CD8 memory was given one plate. To estimate repertoire size and how much clonotype sharing occurs between individuals, the study deeply sequenced the blood TCR repertoires of about 5 healthy adults. To increase sequencing depth and limit assay-specific biases, different laboratories used diverse techniques to prepare libraries and sequence TCR repertoires. Leukapheresis yielded between about 0.94 and 8.9 billion PBMCs per donor.

A note on this clone: The specificity of this receptor is unknown. The record has no base qualities; no much larger clone is one base away.

Healthy HIV-negative adults with no recently reported acute infections or vaccinations were included as donors. All donors were Caucasian adults living in Nashville, Tennessee, USA. CD4+ T cells were enriched by magnetic negative selection, after which naive cells were positively selected on CD45RA and the negative fraction was taken as the memory subset. Blood was collected by leukapheresis, and PBMCs were isolated by Ficoll-Histopaque density gradient centrifugation and then cryopreserved in liquid nitrogen vapor phase. Analytical flow cytometry was used to check the purity and quantity of every magnetically sorted T cell population. Each sorted fraction had its genomic DNA isolated and then quantified by UV absorbance on a Nanodrop 2000c. Using the deep immunoSEQ assay, TCR CDR3 regions were amplified from genomic DNA by multiplex PCR. Extracted genomic DNA from each cell subset was distributed evenly across all wells of several immunoSEQ 96-well plates, and each plate was treated as a replicate. For sorted subsets, around 200 ng genomic DNA, equal to about 30,000 T cell genomes, was loaded into each replicate PCR. Purified libraries were measured with a Qubit 3.0 fluorometer, size-checked on a Bioanalyzer 2100, and measured again with the KAPA Library Quantification kit. Every immunoSEQ 96-well plate was sequenced on a separate single-read 150-cycle Illumina NextSeq 550 flow cell. As for the authors' bioinformatics: Because the immunoSEQ output included only junctional sequences and no quality scores, the filtering could not be the same as the filtering used for full-length reads. Sequences were annotated with PyIR, a Python wrapper for IgBLAST v1.9, using IMGT germline references to assign V/J genes and CDR3. Any read was removed if the V/J assignment was weak (E-value above 1e-6), the CDR3 was missing, or the read contained stop codons, out-of-frame junctions, or ambiguous translated residues. V3J clonotypes were defined as sequences sharing the same inferred V gene, J gene, and CDR3 amino acid sequence. Percentage overlap between repertoires was computed as shared unique clonotypes divided by the size of the smaller repertoire. Three approaches were used to assess repertoire richness: RTK rarefaction, the Chao1 estimator, and Recon v2.1 estimates of unobserved clonotypes. Generation probabilities for all TCRbeta clonotypes obtained by the gDNA method from a handful of donors were computed using OLGA. Sourced from immuneACCESS, this table was stored by TCRdb with only in-frame sequences that have V and J called. A share of the clones is absent; for the studies checked, an unresolved V gene accounts for under half, and the remainder has no known explanation. For V, J and clone size, that table is used; D and trimming come from the DNA. This sample lists fewer than 1.4 million clones; roughly 74% were detected once. Together, the top ten hold roughly 0.62% of the sample.

V is clipped by 8 bases and J by 8 bases, and the sequence between their germline boundaries is 8 bases long. CDR1 and CDR2 were assigned from the germline V gene as SNHLY and FYNNEI. From cysteine to phenylalanine, the CDR3 is 10 amino acids long. The sequence is cut down to CDR3 DNA, 30 bases in frame from base 1. Overall study results and their limits: Across a few donors, about 4.5% of naive CD4, more than 3% of naive CD8, about 2.3% of memory CD4, and about 0.4% of memory CD8 clonotypes were shared. Sampling was restricted to blood, and TCR repertoires in tissue are likely to differ from TCR repertoires in blood. Naive subsets generally had larger estimated clonotype richness than memory subsets. Higher generation probabilities were observed for clonotypes shared by all four sorted-subset donors than for non-shared clonotypes. Pairwise subsampling led to the expectation that sequencing depth would affect the degree of clonotype sharing among donors. Rarefaction of sorted-subset datasets indicated incomplete sequencing despite the large sequencing depth. Because the study included a small number of donors, the genetic and exposure-history diversity represented was limited.

This receptor chain uses TRBV2 and TRBJ2-3, with the D gene not clear enough to name. This TCR was recovered from a man younger than 35 in good health. Some clones in this sample may be carry-over from other donors' samples. Sequenced sample: memory CD4+ T cells from PBMCs. The cell subset or site label, read with the paper, signifies: CD45RA-negative fraction. The DNA sequence is TGTGCCAGCGGGGAATCTACGCAGTATTTT. Its protein is CASGESTQYF.